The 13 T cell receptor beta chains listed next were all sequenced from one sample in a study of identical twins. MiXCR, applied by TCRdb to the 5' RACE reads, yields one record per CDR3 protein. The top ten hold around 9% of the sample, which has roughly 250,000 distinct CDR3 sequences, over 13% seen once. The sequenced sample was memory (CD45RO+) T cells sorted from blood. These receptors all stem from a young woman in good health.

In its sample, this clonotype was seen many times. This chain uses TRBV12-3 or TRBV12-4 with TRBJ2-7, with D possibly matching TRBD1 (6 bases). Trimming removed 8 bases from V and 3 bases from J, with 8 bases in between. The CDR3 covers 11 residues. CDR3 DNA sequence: TGTGCCAGCCGAGGGGGCTACGAGCAGTACTTC. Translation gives CASRGGYEQYF.

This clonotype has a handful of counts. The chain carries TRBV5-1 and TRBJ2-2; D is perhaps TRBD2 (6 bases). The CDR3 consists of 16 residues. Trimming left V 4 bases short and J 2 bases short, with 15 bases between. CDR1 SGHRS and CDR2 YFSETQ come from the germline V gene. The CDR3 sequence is CASSPVAGTNTGELFF. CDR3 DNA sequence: TGCGCCAGCAGCCCCGTGGCGGGGACCAACACCGGGGAGCTGTTTTTT.

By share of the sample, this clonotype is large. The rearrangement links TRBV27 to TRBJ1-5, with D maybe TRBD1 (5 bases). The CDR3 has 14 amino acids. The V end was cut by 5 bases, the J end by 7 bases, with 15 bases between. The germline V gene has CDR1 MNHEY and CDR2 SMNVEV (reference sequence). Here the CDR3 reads CASSPLEGRQPQHF. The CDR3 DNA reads TGTGCCAGCAGTCCCCTTGAGGGACGGCAGCCCCAGCATTTT.

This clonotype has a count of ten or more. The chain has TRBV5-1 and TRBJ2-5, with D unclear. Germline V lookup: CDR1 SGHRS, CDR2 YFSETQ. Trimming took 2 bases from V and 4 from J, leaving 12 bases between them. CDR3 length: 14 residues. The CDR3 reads CASSLMALGETQYF. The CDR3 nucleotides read TGCGCCAGCAGCTTAATGGCTTTGGGAGAGACCCAGTACTTC.

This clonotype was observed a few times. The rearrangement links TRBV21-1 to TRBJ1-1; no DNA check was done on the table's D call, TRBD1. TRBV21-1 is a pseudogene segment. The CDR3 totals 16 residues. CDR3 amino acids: CASSNPAQGWRTEAFF. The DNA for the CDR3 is TGTGCCAGCAGCAACCCGGCCCAGGGGTGGAGGACTGAAGCTTTCTTT.

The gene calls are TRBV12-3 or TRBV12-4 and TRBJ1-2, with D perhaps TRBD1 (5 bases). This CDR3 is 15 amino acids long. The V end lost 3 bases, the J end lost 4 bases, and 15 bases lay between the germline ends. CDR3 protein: CASSFFRVDIYGYTF. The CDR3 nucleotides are TGTGCCAGCAGTTTTTTCAGGGTCGATATCTATGGCTACACCTTC.

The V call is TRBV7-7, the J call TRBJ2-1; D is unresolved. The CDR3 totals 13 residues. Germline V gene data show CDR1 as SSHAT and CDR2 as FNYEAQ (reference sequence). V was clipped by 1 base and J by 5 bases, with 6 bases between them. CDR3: CASSLGTNNEQFF. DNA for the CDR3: TGTGCCAGCAGCTTAGGCACCAACAATGAGCAGTTCTTC.

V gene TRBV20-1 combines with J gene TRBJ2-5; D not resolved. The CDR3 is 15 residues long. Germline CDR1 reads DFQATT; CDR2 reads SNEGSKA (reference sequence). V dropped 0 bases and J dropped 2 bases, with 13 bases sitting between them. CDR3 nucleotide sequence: TGCAGTGCTAGAGACCGGACGTCCGGGCAAGAGACCCAGTACTTC. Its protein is CSARDRTSGQETQYF.

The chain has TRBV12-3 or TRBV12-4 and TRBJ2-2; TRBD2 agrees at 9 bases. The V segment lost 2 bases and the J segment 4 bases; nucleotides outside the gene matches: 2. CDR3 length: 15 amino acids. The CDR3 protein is CASSLIAGVTGELFF. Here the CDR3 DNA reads TGTGCCAGCAGTTTAATAGCGGGAGTCACCGGGGAGCTGTTTTTT.

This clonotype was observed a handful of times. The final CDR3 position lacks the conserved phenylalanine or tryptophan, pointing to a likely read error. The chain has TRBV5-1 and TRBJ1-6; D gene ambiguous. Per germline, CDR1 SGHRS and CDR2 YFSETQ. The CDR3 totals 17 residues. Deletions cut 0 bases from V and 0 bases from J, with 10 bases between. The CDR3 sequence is CASSLGVQSSYNSPLHC. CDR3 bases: TGCGCCAGCAGCTTGGGGGTACAGAGCTCCTATAATTCACCCCTCCACTGT.

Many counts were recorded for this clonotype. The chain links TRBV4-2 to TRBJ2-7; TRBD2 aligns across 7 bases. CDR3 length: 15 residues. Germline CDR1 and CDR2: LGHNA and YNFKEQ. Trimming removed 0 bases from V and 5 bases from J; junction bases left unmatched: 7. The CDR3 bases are TGTGCCAGCAGCCAAGATGTGGGGGGGGGGAACGAGCAGTACTTC. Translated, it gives CASSQDVGGGNEQYF.

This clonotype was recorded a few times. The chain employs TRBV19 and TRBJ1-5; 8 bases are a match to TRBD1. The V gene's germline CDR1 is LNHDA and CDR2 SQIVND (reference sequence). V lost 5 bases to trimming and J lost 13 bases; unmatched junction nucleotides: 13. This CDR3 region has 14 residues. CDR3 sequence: CASSLAKDRGSQHF. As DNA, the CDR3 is TGTGCCAGTAGTCTTGCGAAAGACAGGGGATCGCAGCATTTT.

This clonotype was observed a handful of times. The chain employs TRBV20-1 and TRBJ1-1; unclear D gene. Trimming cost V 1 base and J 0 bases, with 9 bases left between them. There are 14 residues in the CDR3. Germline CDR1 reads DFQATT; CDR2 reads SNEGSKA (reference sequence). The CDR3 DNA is TGCAGTGCTAGAGTGGGCATACTGAACACTGAAGCTTTCTTT. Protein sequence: CSARVGILNTEAFF.